This T cell receptor (beta chain) was sequenced for a study of response to subunit inactivated influenza vaccine. Trimming took off 3 bases at V and 0 bases at J, with 6 bases between the two ends. Germline CDR1 and CDR2: GTSNPN and SVGIG (reference sequence). The length of the CDR3 is 14 residues. TCRdb ran MiXCR on the RT-PCR reads and lists one entry per CDR3 protein. Found here are some 570,000 distinct CDR3 sequences, around 10% of them singletons; the top ten hold approximately 11%. These same data were also listed under a study on T cells expressing NK-cell markers. From that study: 5'RACE template switching built TCR beta cDNA with unique molecular identifiers. All TCR beta repertoires analysed originated from sorted CD3+CD56+NKG2C+, CD3+CD56+NKG2C- and CD3+CD56-NKG2C+ T cells. The authors restricted sorting to alpha-beta TCR T cells with an anti-gamma-delta TCR antibody in several experiments. The dominant NKG2C+ clonotypes represented about 1.0-7.0% of CD8+ T cells in six donors. The CD3+CD56-NKG2C+ fraction of a handful of donors was likewise dominated by these clonotypes.

Sequenced here: PBMCs from blood, sampled on the day of vaccination. The receptor's source is a man over 45 who received an inactivated influenza vaccine. The chain combines TRBV30 with TRBJ1-6; no firm D call. The CDR3 sequence is CAWRVGSYNSPLHF. As DNA, the CDR3 is TGTGCCTGGAGGGTTGGCTCCTATAATTCACCCCTCCACTTT.